A selection of T cell receptor beta chains follows, all from one sample in a study of blood T cell repertoires in COVID-19. Clones were read by immunoSEQ multiplex PCR, and TCRdb kept only the in-frame ones, dropping some. The data show about 280,000 clones, over 80% seen once. Sequencing used PBMCs or T cells enriched from blood (not recorded which). The receptors here all came from a woman in her thirties with acute COVID-19. Both conserved end residues are part of each CDR3. The D gene is left open where the match is weak. Size tells how often a clone was seen (once, few, many) or the class of an expanded clone, and some rows leave it out.

TRBV7-6,-,TRBD1,TRBJ2-2,CASSSGTGGPGELFF,TGTGCCAGCAGCTCCGGGACAGGGGGCCCCGGGGAGCTGTTTTTT
TRBV3-1/TRBV3-2,-,-,TRBJ2-1,CASSQAGYRYNEQFF,TGTGCCAGCAGCCAAGCGGGATACCGTTACAATGAGCAGTTCTTC
TRBV7-2,-,TRBD1,TRBJ2-1,CASSLRDRDNEQFF,TGTGCCAGCAGCCTCCGGGACAGGGACAATGAGCAGTTCTTC
TRBV25-1,-,-,TRBJ2-7,CASGQDYYEQYF,TGTGCCAGCGGTCAGGACTACTACGAGCAGTACTTC
TRBV13,-,TRBD2,TRBJ2-3,CASSLNSWAGGDTDTQYF,TGTGCCAGCAGCTTAAATTCCTGGGCGGGAGGGGACACAGATACGCAGTATTTT
TRBV28,-,TRBD1,TRBJ1-3,CASSLSSGGITGNTIYF,TGTGCCAGCAGTTTATCTTCAGGGGGCATCACTGGAAACACCATATATTTT
TRBV28,once,-,TRBJ2-3,CASSYGGATDTQYF,TGTGCCAGCAGCTACGGGGGAGCCACAGATACGCAGTATTTT
TRBV7-7,-,TRBD1,TRBJ1-4,CASSPGTGVGEKLFF,TGTGCTAGCAGCCCAGGGACAGGGGTGGGTGAAAAACTGTTTTTT
TRBV7-9,-,-,TRBJ1-1,CASSLALGATEAFF,TGTGCCAGCAGCTTAGCCCTGGGGGCTACTGAAGCTTTCTTT
TRBV6-4,-,-,TRBJ1-1,CARPRGNRVWGNTEAFF,TGTGCCCGCCCGAGGGGGAACAGGGTGTGGGGGAACACTGAAGCTTTCTTT
TRBV19,-,-,TRBJ2-7,CASRERADSYEQYF,TGTGCCAGTCGTGAGCGGGCAGACTCCTACGAGCAGTACTTC
TRBV19,-,-,TRBJ2-7,CASSIFGTDSYEQYF,TGTGCCAGTAGTATATTCGGGACTGATTCCTACGAGCAGTACTTC
TRBV7-9,-,TRBD2,TRBJ2-7,CASSQKASGRDEQYF,TGTGCCAGCAGCCAAAAAGCTAGCGGGAGGGACGAGCAGTACTTC
TRBV7-3,once,-,TRBJ2-3,CASSLMDSTDTQYF,TGTGCCAGCAGCCTAATGGACTCTACAGATACGCAGTATTTT
TRBV11-3,-,TRBD2,TRBJ2-1,CASSTTTTSGSFYNEQFF,TGTGCCAGCAGCACCACTACCACTAGCGGGAGTTTCTACAATGAGCAGTTCTTC
TRBV10-2,-,TRBD1,TRBJ2-2,CASNKLPGQGNTGELFF,TGCGCCAGTAACAAACTTCCGGGACAGGGGAACACCGGGGAGCTGTTTTTT
TRBV29-1,-,-,TRBJ2-5,CSVEPYREETQYF,TGCAGCGTTGAACCCTACAGGGAAGAGACCCAGTACTTC
TRBV6-1,-,-,TRBJ2-1,CASSEARQGPYNEQFF,TGTGCCAGCAGTGAAGCTAGGCAGGGGCCTTACAATGAGCAGTTCTTC
TRBV19,few,-,TRBJ2-7,CASSIATTTYEQYF,TGTGCCAGTAGTATCGCGACTACGACCTACGAGCAGTACTTC
TRBV13,-,-,TRBJ1-6,CASSRRQVNSPLHF,TGTGCCAGCAGCCGGAGACAGGTCAATTCACCCCTCCACTTT
TRBV9,-,TRBD2,TRBJ2-7,CASSPGLAGPFYEQYF,TGTGCCAGCAGCCCTGGTCTAGCGGGTCCTTTTTACGAGCAGTACTTC
TRBV14,-,-,TRBJ1-2,CASSEDRGGTRGYTF,TGTGCCAGCAGCGAAGATAGGGGGGGAACGAGAGGCTACACCTTC
TRBV7-9,-,TRBD2,TRBJ2-1,CASSPGGSSYNEQFF,TGTGCCAGCAGCCCGGGAGGAAGCTCCTACAATGAGCAGTTCTTC
TRBV19,-,-,TRBJ1-1,CASSYLSTRGGTEAFF,TGTGCCAGTAGTTACCTTTCGACGAGGGGAGGAACTGAAGCTTTCTTT
TRBV5-1,-,TRBD2,TRBJ2-7,CASSLVVTSGSYEQYF,TGCGCCAGCAGCTTGGTAGTGACTAGCGGGAGTTACGAGCAGTACTTC
TRBV10-3,-,-,TRBJ2-1,CAISPLGGGGYNEQFF,TGTGCCATCAGCCCTTTGGGGGGAGGAGGATACAATGAGCAGTTCTTC
TRBV28,-,TRBD1,TRBJ2-5,CASSSGQGAFQETQYF,TGTGCCAGCAGTTCGGGACAGGGGGCTTTTCAAGAGACCCAGTACTTC
TRBV18,-,-,TRBJ2-1,CASSPHREGEQFF,TGTGCCAGCTCACCACACCGGGAAGGGGAGCAGTTCTTC
TRBV2,-,-,TRBJ2-2,CASRQQGVGELFF,TGTGCCAGCAGACAACAGGGTGTCGGGGAGCTGTTTTTT
TRBV11-2,-,TRBD2,TRBJ2-7,CASSLAPSGYYEQYF,TGTGCCAGCAGCTTAGCCCCTAGCGGGTATTACGAGCAGTACTTC
TRBV11-2,once,-,TRBJ2-2,CASSFGPSGPNTGELFF,TGTGCCAGCAGCTTTGGCCCTAGTGGCCCTAACACCGGGGAGCTGTTTTTT
TRBV6-5,-,-,TRBJ2-7,CASSYPGLEEQYF,TGTGCCAGCAGTTACCCAGGGCTAGAAGAGCAGTACTTC
TRBV7-6,-,-,TRBJ2-1,CASSLWFREDNEQFF,TGTGCCAGCAGCTTATGGTTTCGAGAGGACAATGAGCAGTTCTTC
TRBV27,-,TRBD1,TRBJ1-1,CATRQGVFVGEAFF,TGTGCCACCAGACAGGGGGTGTTCGTGGGTGAAGCTTTCTTT
TRBV10-1,-,-,TRBJ2-7,CASSESRSDSSYEQYF,TGCGCCAGCAGTGAGTCCCGTAGCGATAGCTCCTACGAGCAGTACTTC
TRBV28,-,-,TRBJ1-4,CASSLGGTGSFF,TGTGCCAGCAGTTTAGGAGGGACGGGGAGCTTTTTT
TRBV5-1,-,-,TRBJ1-3,CASSLGQGLAGNTIYF,TGCGCCAGCAGCTTGGGTCAGGGACTGGCTGGAAACACCATATATTTT
TRBV27,-,TRBD1,TRBJ1-5,CASSSTGGVQPQHF,TGTGCCAGCAGTTCCACAGGGGGAGTTCAGCCCCAGCATTTT
TRBV4-2,-,-,TRBJ1-2,CASSQVTADIFNYGYTF,TGTGCCAGCAGCCAAGTAACAGCTGACATTTTTAACTATGGCTACACCTTC
TRBV2,-,-,TRBJ2-7,CASSGLGLSGRGPYEQYF,TGTGCCAGCAGCGGGCTAGGGTTGAGCGGGCGGGGACCCTACGAGCAGTACTTC
TRBV24-1,once,-,TRBJ1-3,CATSDPDSPAGNTIYF,TGTGCCACCAGTGATCCCGACAGCCCGGCTGGAAACACCATATATTTT
TRBV10-1,-,-,TRBJ1-1,CASSDHTGPRGEAFF,TGCGCCAGCAGTGACCATACAGGCCCAAGGGGTGAAGCTTTCTTT
TRBV7-6,-,-,TRBJ2-5,CASSERWGQGETQYF,TGTGCCAGCAGCGAGAGATGGGGGCAGGGAGAGACCCAGTACTTC
TRBV4-1,-,TRBD2,TRBJ2-7,CASSQDPGTMGEQYF,TGCGCCAGCAGCCAAGATCCCGGGACTATGGGCGAGCAGTACTTC
TRBV19,-,TRBD2,TRBJ2-7,CASSVTSGAMGEQYF,TGTGCCAGTAGTGTTACTAGCGGGGCTATGGGCGAGCAGTACTTC
TRBV10-2,-,TRBD2,TRBJ2-5,CASSDSRREGQETQYF,TGCGCCAGCAGTGATTCCAGGCGGGAGGGGCAAGAGACCCAGTACTTC
TRBV7-2,-,-,TRBJ1-6,CASGDRSALHF,TGTGCCAGCGGAGACAGGAGCGCCCTCCACTTT